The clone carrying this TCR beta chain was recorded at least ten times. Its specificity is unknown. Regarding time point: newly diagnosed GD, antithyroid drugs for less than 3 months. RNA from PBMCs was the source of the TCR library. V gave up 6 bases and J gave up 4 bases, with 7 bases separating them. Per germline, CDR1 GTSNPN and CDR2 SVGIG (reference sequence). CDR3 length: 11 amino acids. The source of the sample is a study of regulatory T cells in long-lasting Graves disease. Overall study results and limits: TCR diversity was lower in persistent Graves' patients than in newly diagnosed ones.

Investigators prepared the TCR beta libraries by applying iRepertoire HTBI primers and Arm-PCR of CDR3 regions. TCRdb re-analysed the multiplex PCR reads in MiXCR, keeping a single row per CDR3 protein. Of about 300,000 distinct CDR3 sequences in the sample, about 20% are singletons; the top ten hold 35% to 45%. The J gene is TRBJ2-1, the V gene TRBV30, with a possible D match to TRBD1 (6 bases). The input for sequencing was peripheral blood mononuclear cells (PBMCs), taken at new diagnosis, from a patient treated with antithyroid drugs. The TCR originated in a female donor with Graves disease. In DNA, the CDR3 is TGTGCCTGCAGGGGATACAATGAGCAGTTCTTC. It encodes CACRGYNEQFF.